This T cell receptor (beta chain) derives from a study of PD-L1 blockade in urothelial cancer. Across the study: Analyses were performed on blood at 3 weeks after treatment start (the second dose) and at 6 weeks. T cell content in blood samples showed a median of 141,255.

The CDR3 is 13 amino acids. From germline, CDR1 is SGHRS and CDR2 YFSETQ. Between the trimmed V and J ends, which lost 4 bases and 3 bases, there was a span of 11 bases. Using immunoSEQ multiplex PCR, the repertoire was profiled, and TCRdb retains in-frame clones only, with some absent. The data contain about 63,000 clones, 81% of them singletons. Time point described: pretreatment peripheral blood. Sample: PBMCs, taken around atezolizumab (anti-PD-L1) treatment. The TCR sequence derives from a man between 65 and 85 years old with urothelial cancer. The rearrangement uses TRBV5-1 and TRBJ2-7, with TRBD2 as a possible D gene (6 bases). CDR3 nucleotides: TGCGCCAGCAGCGAACTAGCAGGCTACGAGCAGTACTTC. It specifies CASSELAGYEQYF.